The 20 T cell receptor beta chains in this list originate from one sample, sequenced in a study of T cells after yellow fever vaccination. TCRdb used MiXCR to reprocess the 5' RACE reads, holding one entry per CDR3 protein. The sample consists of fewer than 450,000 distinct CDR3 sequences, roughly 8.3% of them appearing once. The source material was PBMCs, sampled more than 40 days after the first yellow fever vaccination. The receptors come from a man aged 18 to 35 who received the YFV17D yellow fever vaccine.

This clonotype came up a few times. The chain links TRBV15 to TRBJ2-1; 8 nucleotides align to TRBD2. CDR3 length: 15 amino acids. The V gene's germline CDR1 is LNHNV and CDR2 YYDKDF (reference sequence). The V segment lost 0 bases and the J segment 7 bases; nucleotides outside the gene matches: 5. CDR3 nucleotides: TGTGCCACCAGCAGAGATCGGGGCGGGGGGAATGAGCAGTTCTTC. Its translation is CATSRDRGGGNEQFF.

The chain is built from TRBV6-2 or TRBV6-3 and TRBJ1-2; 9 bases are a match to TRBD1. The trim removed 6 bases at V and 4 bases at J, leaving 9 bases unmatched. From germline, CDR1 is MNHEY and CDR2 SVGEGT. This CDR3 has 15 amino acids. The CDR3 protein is CASSAPDRGSYGYTF. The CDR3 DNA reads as TGTGCCAGCAGCGCCCCGGACAGGGGATCCTATGGCTACACCTTC.

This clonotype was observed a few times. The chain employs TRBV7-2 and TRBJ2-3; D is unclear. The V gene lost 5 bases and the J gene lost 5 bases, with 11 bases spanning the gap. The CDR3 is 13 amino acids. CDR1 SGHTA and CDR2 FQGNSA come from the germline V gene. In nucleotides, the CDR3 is TGTGCCAGCAGCCTTCAGGCCCAAGATACGCAGTATTTT. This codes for CASSLQAQDTQYF.

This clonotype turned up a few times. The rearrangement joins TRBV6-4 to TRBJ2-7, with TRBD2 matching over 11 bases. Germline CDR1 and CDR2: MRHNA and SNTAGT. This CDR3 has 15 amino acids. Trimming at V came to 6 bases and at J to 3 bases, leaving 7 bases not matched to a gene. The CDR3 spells CASRSVAGGDYEQYF. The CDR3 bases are TGTGCCAGCAGATCGGTAGCGGGGGGGGACTACGAGCAGTACTTC.

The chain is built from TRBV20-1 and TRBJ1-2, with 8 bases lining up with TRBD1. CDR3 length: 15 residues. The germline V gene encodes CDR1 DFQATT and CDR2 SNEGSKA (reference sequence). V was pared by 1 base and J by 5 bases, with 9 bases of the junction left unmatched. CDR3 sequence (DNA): TGCAGTGCTAGAGCATTAGAGACAGGGGAGTATGGCTACACCTTC. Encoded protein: CSARALETGEYGYTF.

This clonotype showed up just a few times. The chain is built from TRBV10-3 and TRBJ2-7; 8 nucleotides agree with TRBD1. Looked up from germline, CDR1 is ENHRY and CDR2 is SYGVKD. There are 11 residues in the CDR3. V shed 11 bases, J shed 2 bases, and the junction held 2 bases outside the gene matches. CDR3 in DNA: TGTGCCGTACAGGGGGCCTACGAGCAGTACGTC. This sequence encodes CAVQGAYEQYV.

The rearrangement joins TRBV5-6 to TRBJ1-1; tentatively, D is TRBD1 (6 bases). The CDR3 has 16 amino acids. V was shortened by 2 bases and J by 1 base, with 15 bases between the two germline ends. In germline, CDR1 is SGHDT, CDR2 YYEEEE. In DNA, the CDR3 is TGTGCCAGCAGCTTAAGGAGGCGGGACACGAACACTGAAGCTTTCTTT. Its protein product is CASSLRRRDTNTEAFF.

In DNA, the CDR3 is TGTGCCAGCAGTTACGGGGCCCCGTCAACAAAAGAGACCCAGTACTTC. Its protein is CASSYGAPSTKETQYF. V usage is TRBV6-5 and J usage is TRBJ2-5; a possible D gene is TRBD1 (5 bases). V shed 2 bases and J shed 3 bases, with 16 bases lying between them. CDR1 and CDR2 (germline): MNHEY, SVGAGI. This CDR3 contains 16 residues.

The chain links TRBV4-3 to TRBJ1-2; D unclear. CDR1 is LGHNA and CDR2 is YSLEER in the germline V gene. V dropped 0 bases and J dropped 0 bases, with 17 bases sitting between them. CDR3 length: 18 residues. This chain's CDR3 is CASSQDQPDRLANYGYTF. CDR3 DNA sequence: TGCGCCAGCAGCCAAGATCAACCCGACCGACTCGCTAACTATGGCTACACCTTC.

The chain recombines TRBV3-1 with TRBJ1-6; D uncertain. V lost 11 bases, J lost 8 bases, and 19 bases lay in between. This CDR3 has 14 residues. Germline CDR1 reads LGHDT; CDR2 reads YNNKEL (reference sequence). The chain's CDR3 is CASCQVGFYSPLHF. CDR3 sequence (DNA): TGTGCCTCCTGCCAAGTTGGGTTTTATTCACCCCTCCACTTT.

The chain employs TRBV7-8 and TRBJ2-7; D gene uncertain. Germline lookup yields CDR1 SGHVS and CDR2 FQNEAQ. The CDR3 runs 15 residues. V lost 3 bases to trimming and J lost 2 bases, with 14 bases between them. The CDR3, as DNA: TGTGCCAGCAGCTTCCGTGGTGGTACACCCTACGAGCAGTACGTC. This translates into CASSFRGGTPYEQYV.

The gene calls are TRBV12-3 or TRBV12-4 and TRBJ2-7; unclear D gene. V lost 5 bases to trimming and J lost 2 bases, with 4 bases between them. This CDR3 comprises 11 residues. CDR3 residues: CASSIAYEQYF. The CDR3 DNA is TGTGCCAGCAGTATTGCCTACGAGCAGTACTTC.

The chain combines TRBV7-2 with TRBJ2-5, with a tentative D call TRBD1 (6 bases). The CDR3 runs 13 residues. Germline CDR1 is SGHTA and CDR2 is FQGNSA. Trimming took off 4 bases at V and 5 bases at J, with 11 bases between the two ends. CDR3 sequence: CASSSQGMETQYF. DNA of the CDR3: TGTGCCAGCAGCTCCCAGGGGATGGAGACCCAGTACTTC.

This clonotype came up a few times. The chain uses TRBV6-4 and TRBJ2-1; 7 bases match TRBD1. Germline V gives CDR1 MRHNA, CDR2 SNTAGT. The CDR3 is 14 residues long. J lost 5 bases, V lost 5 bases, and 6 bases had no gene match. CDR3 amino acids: CASSRDRVNNEQFF. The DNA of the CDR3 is TGTGCCAGCAGTCGCGACAGGGTCAACAATGAGCAGTTCTTC.

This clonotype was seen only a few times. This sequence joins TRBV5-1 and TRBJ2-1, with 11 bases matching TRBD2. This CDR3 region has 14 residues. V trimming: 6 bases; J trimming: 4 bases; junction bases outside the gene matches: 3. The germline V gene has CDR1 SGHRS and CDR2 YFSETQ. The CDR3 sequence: CASTTSGGYNEQFF. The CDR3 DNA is TGCGCCAGCACTACTAGCGGGGGTTACAATGAGCAGTTCTTC. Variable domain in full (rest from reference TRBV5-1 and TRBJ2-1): KAGVTQTPRYLIKTRGQQVTLSCSPISGHRSVSWYQQTPGQGLQFLFEYFSETQRNKGNFPGRFSGRQFSNSRSEMNVSTLELGDSALYLCASTTSGGYNEQFFGPGTRLTVL.

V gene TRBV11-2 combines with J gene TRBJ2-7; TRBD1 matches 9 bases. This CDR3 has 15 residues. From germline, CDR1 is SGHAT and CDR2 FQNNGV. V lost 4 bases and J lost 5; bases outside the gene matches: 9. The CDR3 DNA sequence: TGTGCCAGCAGCTGGGTGGGGACAGGGTCTAACGAGCAGTACGTC. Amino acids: CASSWVGTGSNEQYV.

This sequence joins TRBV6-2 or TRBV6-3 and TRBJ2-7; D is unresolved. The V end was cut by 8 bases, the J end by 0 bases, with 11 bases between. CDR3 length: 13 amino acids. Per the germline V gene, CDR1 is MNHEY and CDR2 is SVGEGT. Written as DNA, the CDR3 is TGTGCCAGCGAGAAGGGTAGCTCCTACGAGCAGTACTTC. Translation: CASEKGSSYEQYF.

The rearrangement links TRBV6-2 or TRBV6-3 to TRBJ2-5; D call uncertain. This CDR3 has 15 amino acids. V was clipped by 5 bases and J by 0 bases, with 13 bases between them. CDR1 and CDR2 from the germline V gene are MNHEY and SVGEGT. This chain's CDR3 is CASSPRSTYQETQYF. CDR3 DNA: TGTGCCAGCAGTCCACGATCCACGTACCAAGAGACCCAGTACTTC.

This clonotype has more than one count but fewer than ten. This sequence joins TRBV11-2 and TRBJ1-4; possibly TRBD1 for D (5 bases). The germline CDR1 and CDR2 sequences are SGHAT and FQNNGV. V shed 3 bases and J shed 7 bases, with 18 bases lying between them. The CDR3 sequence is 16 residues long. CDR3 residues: CASSFGGIRDSEKLFF. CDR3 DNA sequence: TGTGCCAGCAGCTTCGGTGGGATCAGAGACAGTGAAAAACTGTTTTTT.

The DNA of the CDR3 is TGCGCCAGCAGGACCGGGAGGGTAGCGGGGCAAGAGACCCAGTACTTC. Translating gives CASRTGRVAGQETQYF. The V call is TRBV5-1, the J call TRBJ2-5; 8 bases line up with TRBD2. This CDR3 is 16 amino acids long. Germline CDR1 is SGHRS and CDR2 is YFSETQ. The V and J ends lost 5 bases and 2 bases, in that order; junction bases with no gene match: 11.